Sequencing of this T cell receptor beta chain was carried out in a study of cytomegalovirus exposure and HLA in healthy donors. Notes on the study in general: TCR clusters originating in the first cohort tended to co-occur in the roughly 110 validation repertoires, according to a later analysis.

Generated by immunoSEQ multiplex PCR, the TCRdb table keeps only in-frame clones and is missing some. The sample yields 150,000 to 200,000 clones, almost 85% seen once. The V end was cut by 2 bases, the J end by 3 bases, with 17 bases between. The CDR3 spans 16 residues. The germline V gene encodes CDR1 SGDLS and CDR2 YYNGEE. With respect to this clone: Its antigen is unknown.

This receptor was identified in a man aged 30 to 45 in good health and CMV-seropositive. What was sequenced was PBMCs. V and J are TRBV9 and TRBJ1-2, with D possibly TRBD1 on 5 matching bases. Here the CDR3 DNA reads TGTGCCAGCAGCGTTGGAGGGGACCTCGTGTACTATGGCTACACCTTC. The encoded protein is CASSVGGDLVYYGYTF.